The 5 T cell receptor beta chains given below trace back to one sample, sequenced in a study of T cells after yellow fever vaccination. A single record per CDR3 protein comes from TCRdb applying MiXCR to the 5' RACE reads. The sample shows more than 250,000 distinct CDR3 sequences, roughly 6.8% of them seen only once. The sample here was PBMCs, taken about 41 days after the first yellow fever vaccination. Receptors were obtained from a man younger than 30 who received the YFV17D yellow fever vaccine.

This clonotype was observed a handful of times. V usage is TRBV6-2 or TRBV6-3 and J usage is TRBJ1-4; no clear D. Looked up from germline, CDR1 is MNHEY and CDR2 is SVGEGT. Trimming left V 6 bases short and J 8 bases short, with 10 bases between. The CDR3 runs 12 residues. CDR3 region: CASSPSREKLFF. CDR3 in DNA: TGTGCCAGCAGCCCGTCTAGGGAAAAACTGTTTTTT.

Concerning this clonotype: An end of the junction differs from the germline gene, which may be a read error. The V call is TRBV27, the J call TRBJ2-2, with D possibly TRBD2 on 6 matching bases. The CDR3 spans 16 residues. From germline, CDR1 is MNHEY and CDR2 SMNVEV (reference sequence). CDR3 sequence: CTSSFAPGDSTGELFF. The DNA for the CDR3 is TGTACCAGCAGTTTCGCCCCGGGGGATAGCACCGGGGAGCTGTTTTTT.

This clonotype was counted a few times. CDR3 amino acids: CASSQEWSGGTDTQYF. Written as DNA, the CDR3 is TGCGCCAGCAGCCAAGAGTGGAGCGGGGGGACAGATACGCAGTATTTT. This chain joins TRBV4-3 and TRBJ2-3, with 9 bases fitting TRBD2. This CDR3 contains 16 residues. The germline gives CDR1 LGHNA, CDR2 YSLEER. With 0 bases clipped from V and 3 bases from J, the junction kept 4 bases outside the gene matches.

This CDR3 reads CASSDWRGTYNEQFF. The DNA for the CDR3 is TGTGCCAGCAGTGATTGGCGGGGGACCTACAATGAGCAGTTCTTC. The chain uses TRBV2 and TRBJ2-1; 7 bases agree with TRBD2. V was pared by 3 bases and J by 2 bases, with 4 bases of the junction left unmatched. CDR3 length equals 15 residues. The germline V gene encodes CDR1 SNHLY and CDR2 FYNNEI.

This clonotype was counted a few times. The chain couples TRBV11-2 to TRBJ2-3; TRBD2 matches at 10 bases. The CDR3 length is 18 residues. The germline gives CDR1 SGHAT, CDR2 FQNNGV. Unmatched junction bases numbered 11, after V lost 2 bases and J lost 3 bases. Here the CDR3 reads CASSLLSGGAKWTDTQYF. The CDR3 DNA is TGTGCCAGCAGCTTACTCAGCGGGGGGGCGAAATGGACAGATACGCAGTATTTT.